This entry lists 19 T cell receptor beta chains sequenced from one sample in a study of T cell repertoires in cytomegalovirus infection. TCRdb ran MiXCR on the reads and lists one entry per CDR3 protein. The data hold roughly 640,000 distinct CDR3 sequences, with 20% to 30% observed a single time. Sequencing input: CD8+ T cells from PBMCs. The receptor source for this set is a human donor in good health (CMV status not recorded). Some clones in this sample may be carry-over from other donors' samples.

The table lists this clonotype with a few counts. The gene calls are TRBV29-1 and TRBJ1-2, with D unclear. Germline V gene lookup returns CDR1 SQVTM and CDR2 ANQGSEA. Trimming shortened V by 3 bases and J by 7 bases, and 6 bases separated the two germline ends. The CDR3 spans 10 residues. CDR3 sequence reads: CSVDVGGYTF. Written as DNA, the CDR3 is TGCAGCGTTGATGTAGGTGGCTACACCTTC.

This chain uses TRBV20-1 with TRBJ2-2, with no clear D. V was trimmed by 5 bases and J by 1 base, leaving 8 bases between them. Looked up from germline, CDR1 is DFQATT and CDR2 is SNEGSKA (reference sequence). The CDR3 is made up of 13 amino acids. CDR3 sequence reads: CSAHDLNTGELFF. DNA of the CDR3: TGCAGTGCTCATGACTTGAACACCGGGGAGCTGTTTTTT.

This clonotype was seen at least ten times. This rearrangement joins TRBV7-6 to TRBJ2-1; D is possibly TRBD1 or TRBD2 (6 bases each). The CDR3 length is 16 residues. V gave up 4 bases and J gave up 2 bases, with 15 bases separating them. Germline V gene data show CDR1 as SGHVS and CDR2 as FNYEAQ. The CDR3 region has the DNA TGTGCCAGCAGCTGGCCGAAGGGGGGAACCTACAATGAGCAGTTCTTC. It specifies CASSWPKGGTYNEQFF. Drawing the rest from reference TRBV7-6 and TRBJ2-1, the complete variable domain is GAGVSQSPRYKVTKRGQDVALRCDPISGHVSLYWYRQALGQGPEFLTYFNYEAQQDKSGLPNDRFSAERPEGSISTLTIQRTEQRDSAMYRCASSWPKGGTYNEQFFGPGTRLTVL.

The chain is built from TRBV6-1 and TRBJ2-7; D is uncertain. Germline V gene data show CDR1 as MNHNS and CDR2 as SASEGT. The V gene lost 1 base and the J gene lost 0 bases, with 7 bases spanning the gap. There are 14 residues in the CDR3. CDR3 nucleotides: TGTGCCAGCAGTGAAGTCCCTAACTCCTACGAGCAGTACTTC. This gives the protein CASSEVPNSYEQYF.

This rearrangement joins TRBV7-8 to TRBJ1-5; a possible D gene is TRBD1 (6 bases). Trimming took off 5 bases at V and 0 bases at J, with 14 bases between the two ends. Germline loops: CDR1 SGHVS, CDR2 FQNEAQ. The CDR3 extends over 16 amino acids. CDR3 DNA sequence: TGTGCCAGCAGCCCTTATGGAGGGGGTAGCAATCAGCCCCAGCATTTT. Amino acids: CASSPYGGGSNQPQHF. The full variable domain, rest sourced from reference TRBV7-8 and TRBJ1-5, is GAGVSQSPRYKVAKRGQDVALRCDPISGHVSLFWYQQALGQGPEFLTYFQNEAQLDKSGLPSDRFFAERPEGSVSTLKIQRTQQEDSAVYLCASSPYGGGSNQPQHFGDGTRLSIL.

This clonotype was detected only a few times. The chain employs TRBV6-6 and TRBJ1-1, with 7 bases lining up with TRBD1. The CDR3 is 14 residues long. The germline gives CDR1 MNHNY, CDR2 SVGAGI (reference sequence). V lost 5 bases, J lost 6 bases, and 9 bases stayed unmatched. The CDR3 coding sequence is TGTGCCAGCAGTATACGGGACAGTCGGGCTGAAGCTTTCTTT. It specifies CASSIRDSRAEAFF.

CDR3 nucleotides: TGTGCCAGCAGCTTCACCGCAGGCGGTGAAAAACTGTTTTTT. This sequence encodes CASSFTAGGEKLFF. The chain is built from TRBV7-2 and TRBJ1-4; D is undetermined. Per the germline V gene, CDR1 is SGHTA and CDR2 is FQGNSA. V lost 3 bases and J 7 bases, leaving 12 bases between the germline ends. The CDR3 consists of 14 residues.

This clonotype was detected ten times or more. The V gene is TRBV7-4, the J gene TRBJ1-2; D is unclear. The CDR3 loop spans 10 amino acids. The germline V gene encodes CDR1 SGHVT and CDR2 SQSDAQ. The DNA for the CDR3 is TGTGCGACCCTCCGCTATGGCTACACCTTC. Protein product: CATLRYGYTF.

This clonotype came up many times. The V gene is TRBV25-1, the J gene TRBJ2-2; TRBD1 or TRBD2 may be the D gene (5 bases each). Trimming stripped 7 bases from V and 4 bases from J, with 16 bases between. The CDR3 extends over 15 amino acids. The germline CDR1 and CDR2 sequences are MGHDK and SYGVNS. CDR3 in DNA: TGTGCCAGCACTGGGAGAGGGACGTTCACCGGGGAGCTGTTTTTT. Residues: CASTGRGTFTGELFF.

This clonotype was seen many times. CDR3 sequence (DNA): TGTGCCAGCATCCTAGGGGGGGTCACGGAGCAGTTCTTC. It specifies CASILGGVTEQFF. The rearrangement links TRBV7-2 to TRBJ2-1, with a tentative D call TRBD2 (7 bases). The V and J ends lost 7 bases and 10 bases respectively, with 17 bases between them. The CDR3 is made up of 13 amino acids. Germline V lookup: CDR1 SGHTA, CDR2 FQGNSA.

This clonotype was seen only a few times. The rearrangement links TRBV27 to TRBJ2-7, with TRBD1 as a possible D gene (6 bases). The germline V gene has CDR1 MNHEY and CDR2 SMNVEV (reference sequence). Trimming cost V 8 bases and J 3 bases, with 14 bases left between them. CDR3 length: 13 amino acids. CDR3 bases: TGTGCCAGCCGAAAGGGGGTTCACTACGAGCAGTACTTC. Translated: CASRKGVHYEQYF.

As DNA, the CDR3 is TGTGCCACCAGCGGTGGGACAGGGGATGAGACCCAGTACTTC. Residues: CATSGGTGDETQYF. This chain links TRBV15 with TRBJ2-5; 10 positions match TRBD1. Germline CDR1 is LNHNV and CDR2 is YYDKDF (reference sequence). J gave up 5 bases and V 5 bases, and 5 bases lay outside the gene matches. CDR3 length equals 14 residues.

This clonotype was counted ten times or more. The chain links TRBV6-2 or TRBV6-3 to TRBJ2-4, with TRBD1 identical over 8 bases. V shed 8 bases and J 2 bases; nucleotides not matched to a gene: 2. Germline V CDR1 and CDR2: MNHEY, SVGEGT. The CDR3 has 13 amino acids. The CDR3 is CASGQGPKNIQYF. The CDR3 coding sequence is TGTGCCAGCGGACAGGGTCCCAAAAACATTCAGTACTTC.

This clonotype was recorded many times. This chain uses TRBV28 with TRBJ1-1, with 7 bases fitting TRBD1. With 8 bases clipped from V and 3 bases from J, the junction kept 9 bases outside the gene matches. This CDR3 comprises 14 residues. CDR1 is MDHEN, CDR2 SYDVKM, per germline. The CDR3 spells CASRGQPIYTEAFF. Here the CDR3 DNA reads TGTGCCAGCCGGGGACAGCCAATCTACACTGAAGCTTTCTTT.

This clonotype was detected many times. J is TRBJ2-7 and V is TRBV6-6; D unresolved. The V and J ends lost 8 bases and 0 bases respectively, with 2 bases between them. Germline lookup yields CDR1 MNHNY and CDR2 SVGAGI (reference sequence). CDR3 length equals 10 residues. The DNA for the CDR3 is TGTGCCAGCGGCTCCTACGAGCAGTACTTC. Its protein product is CASGSYEQYF.

The chain links TRBV28 to TRBJ2-3, with D possibly matching TRBD2 (6 bases). The CDR3 runs 14 residues. V was pared by 7 bases and J by 2 bases, with 13 bases between. Germline values: CDR1 MDHEN, CDR2 SYDVKM. CDR3 sequence reads: CASTPGRHTDTQYF. In nucleotides, the CDR3 is TGTGCCAGCACCCCTGGGAGGCACACAGATACGCAGTATTTT.

The chain recombines TRBV9 with TRBJ2-3, with D perhaps matching TRBD2 (6 bases). CDR3 length: 16 residues. V lost 0 bases to trimming and J lost 2 bases, with 13 bases between them. Germline V lookup: CDR1 SGDLS, CDR2 YYNGEE. The CDR3 coding sequence is TGTGCCAGCAGCGTAGAGAGTGCTAGCGTCACAGATACGCAGTATTTT. Its protein product is CASSVESASVTDTQYF.

The chain links TRBV20-1 to TRBJ2-7; 11 bases align to TRBD1. This CDR3 spans 17 amino acids. V shed 1 base, J shed 4 bases, and the junction held 12 bases outside the gene matches. Germline CDR1 and CDR2: DFQATT and SNEGSKA (reference sequence). The CDR3 region is CSARVYLRDRGRYEQYF. CDR3 DNA: TGCAGTGCTAGAGTTTACCTCCGGGACAGGGGGAGGTACGAGCAGTACTTC.

The table lists this clonotype with a few counts. The J gene is TRBJ2-7, the V gene TRBV19; a possible D gene is TRBD1 (6 bases). Trimming removed 3 bases at V and 3 bases at J, with 12 bases between. Germline CDR1 reads LNHDA; CDR2 reads SQIVND (reference sequence). The CDR3 consists of 14 residues. The CDR3 DNA reads as TGTGCCAGTAGTATCTTTACAGGGAACTACGAGCAGTACTTC. Translating gives CASSIFTGNYEQYF.